Listed below are T cell receptor beta chains from one sample, sequenced in a study of cytomegalovirus exposure and HLA in healthy donors. The assay was immunoSEQ multiplex PCR, and TCRdb's table has in-frame clones only and misses some. The sample lists about 150,000 clones, more than 7.5% occurring once. Sequencing was done on a sample of PBMCs. All receptors come from a man between 50 and 59 years old in good health and CMV-seronegative. CDR3s include the opening cysteine and the closing phenylalanine or tryptophan. The D gene is left open where the match is weak. Size is stated for part of the rows, as once, few or many counts, or as a class when the clone is expanded.

v_call: TRBV27
clone_size: NA
j_call: TRBJ1-2
d_call: TRBD1
cdr3_aa: CASTLYGVQGAHTTYGYTF
cdr3_nt: TGTGCCAGCACCCTATACGGGGTACAGGGGGCCCACACAACCTATGGCTACACCTTC

v_call: TRBV25-1
clone_size: NA
j_call: TRBJ1-5
d_call: NA
cdr3_aa: CASSLRARKGEADQPQHF
cdr3_nt: TGTGCCAGCAGTCTGAGGGCCAGGAAGGGTGAAGCGGATCAGCCCCAGCATTTT

v_call: TRBV5-6
clone_size: few
j_call: TRBJ1-2
d_call: NA
cdr3_aa: CASSLLRLPRRGVYCYTF
cdr3_nt: TGTGCCAGCAGCCTCCTTAGGCTCCCGCGTCGGGGAGTCTATTGCTACACCTTC

v_call: TRBV29-1
clone_size: few
j_call: TRBJ1-1
d_call: NA
cdr3_aa: CSVGAGDRAEAFF
cdr3_nt: TGCAGCGTTGGGGCAGGGGATCGGGCTGAAGCTTTCTTT

v_call: TRBV6-1
clone_size: few
j_call: TRBJ2-5
d_call: TRBD2
cdr3_aa: CASTRWGGETQYF
cdr3_nt: TGTGCCAGCACCCGTTGGGGGGGGGAGACCCAGTACTTC

v_call: TRBV6-1
clone_size: NA
j_call: TRBJ2-7
d_call: NA
cdr3_aa: CASSHRLGGGYEQYF
cdr3_nt: TGTGCCAGCAGCCACCGCCTGGGGGGTGGCTACGAGCAGTACTTC

v_call: TRBV7-2
clone_size: NA
j_call: TRBJ2-7
d_call: NA
cdr3_aa: CASSAGPSTYEQYF
cdr3_nt: TGTGCCAGCAGCGCAGGTCCTAGCACCTACGAGCAGTACTTC

v_call: TRBV19
clone_size: NA
j_call: TRBJ1-1
d_call: NA
cdr3_aa: CASSIGQKNTEAFF
cdr3_nt: TGTGCCAGTAGTATAGGCCAGAAGAACACTGAAGCTTTCTTT

v_call: TRBV9
clone_size: few
j_call: TRBJ2-3
d_call: NA
cdr3_aa: CASSVLTRGDTQYF
cdr3_nt: TGTGCCAGCAGCGTCCTGACGCGGGGAGATACGCAGTATTTT

v_call: TRBV19
clone_size: NA
j_call: TRBJ1-1
d_call: NA
cdr3_aa: CASSMQANTEAFF
cdr3_nt: TGTGCCAGTAGTATGCAGGCAAACACTGAAGCTTTCTTT

v_call: TRBV19
clone_size: NA
j_call: TRBJ2-2
d_call: NA
cdr3_aa: CASTSNPGLNTGELFF
cdr3_nt: TGTGCCAGTACCTCCAATCCTGGACTGAACACCGGGGAGCTGTTTTTT

v_call: TRBV4-1
clone_size: few
j_call: TRBJ1-5
d_call: TRBD1
cdr3_aa: CASSQDWGQARNQPQHF
cdr3_nt: TGCGCCAGCAGCCAAGATTGGGGACAGGCCCGCAATCAGCCCCAGCATTTT

v_call: TRBV11-2
clone_size: NA
j_call: TRBJ2-2
d_call: TRBD1
cdr3_aa: CASSLDPRGLAGELFF
cdr3_nt: TGTGCCAGCAGCTTAGATCCCAGGGGGCTGGCCGGGGAGCTGTTTTTT

v_call: TRBV6-4
clone_size: few
j_call: TRBJ2-3
d_call: NA
cdr3_aa: CASSDAAGGTDTQYF
cdr3_nt: TGTGCCAGCAGTGACGCGGCAGGGGGCACAGATACGCAGTATTTT

v_call: TRBV29-1
clone_size: NA
j_call: TRBJ2-7
d_call: NA
cdr3_aa: CSVARGNRDEQYF
cdr3_nt: TGCAGCGTTGCTAGGGGGAATCGGGACGAGCAGTACTTC

v_call: TRBV29-1
clone_size: NA
j_call: TRBJ2-3
d_call: NA
cdr3_aa: CSVVQGFPDTQYF
cdr3_nt: TGCAGCGTTGTCCAGGGTTTCCCAGATACGCAGTATTTT

v_call: TRBV9
clone_size: few
j_call: TRBJ2-3
d_call: NA
cdr3_aa: CASSSAPRNTDTQYF
cdr3_nt: TGTGCCAGCAGCTCCGCACCCAGGAACACAGATACGCAGTATTTT

v_call: TRBV5-4
clone_size: NA
j_call: TRBJ1-2
d_call: NA
cdr3_aa: CASSLGAQPYGYTF
cdr3_nt: TGTGCCAGCAGCTTGGGGGCGCAGCCGTATGGCTACACCTTC

v_call: TRBV6-5
clone_size: few
j_call: TRBJ2-5
d_call: NA
cdr3_aa: CASSIRAGTQYF
cdr3_nt: TGTGCCAGCAGTATCCGGGCGGGGACCCAGTACTTC

v_call: TRBV5-1
clone_size: few
j_call: TRBJ2-4
d_call: TRBD2
cdr3_aa: CASSSGLASAIQYF
cdr3_nt: TGCGCCAGCAGCTCGGGACTAGCGAGTGCCATTCAGTACTTC

v_call: TRBV6-5
clone_size: NA
j_call: TRBJ2-1
d_call: TRBD2
cdr3_aa: CASSSLGLADGQFF
cdr3_nt: TGTGCCAGCAGTTCGTTGGGACTAGCAGACGGGCAGTTCTTC

v_call: TRBV5-8
clone_size: few
j_call: TRBJ2-3
d_call: TRBD2
cdr3_aa: CAAEAGVRTDTQYF
cdr3_nt: TGTGCTGCCGAAGCGGGGGTGCGCACAGATACGCAGTATTTT

v_call: TRBV5-5
clone_size: NA
j_call: TRBJ1-5
d_call: NA
cdr3_aa: CASSLVRGQPQHF
cdr3_nt: TGTGCCAGCAGCTTGGTCAGGGGTCAGCCCCAGCATTTT

v_call: TRBV28
clone_size: few
j_call: TRBJ2-7
d_call: TRBD2
cdr3_aa: CASRFGTSGSYEQYF
cdr3_nt: TGTGCCAGCAGGTTTGGGACTAGCGGGAGTTACGAGCAGTACTTC

v_call: TRBV27
clone_size: many
j_call: TRBJ1-1
d_call: TRBD1
cdr3_aa: CASSFDRVANTEAFF
cdr3_nt: TGTGCCAGCAGTTTTGACAGGGTTGCGAACACTGAAGCTTTCTTT

v_call: TRBV13
clone_size: NA
j_call: TRBJ2-3
d_call: TRBD1
cdr3_aa: CASSWKGTGGFTDTQYF
cdr3_nt: TGTGCCAGCAGCTGGAAGGGGACAGGGGGGTTCACAGATACGCAGTATTTT

v_call: TRBV7-8
clone_size: NA
j_call: TRBJ2-2
d_call: TRBD2
cdr3_aa: CASSGGGWTGELFF
cdr3_nt: TGTGCCAGCAGCGGGGGGGGGTGGACCGGGGAGCTGTTTTTT

v_call: TRBV9
clone_size: NA
j_call: TRBJ2-2
d_call: TRBD2
cdr3_aa: CASSAVAGGMTGELFF
cdr3_nt: TGTGCCAGCAGCGCCGTAGCGGGAGGCATGACCGGGGAGCTGTTTTTT

v_call: TRBV9
clone_size: NA
j_call: TRBJ1-1
d_call: TRBD1
cdr3_aa: CASSVVENRGLEAFF
cdr3_nt: TGTGCCAGCAGCGTAGTCGAAAACAGGGGGCTTGAAGCTTTCTTT

v_call: TRBV27
clone_size: NA
j_call: TRBJ1-5
d_call: NA
cdr3_aa: CASSLSGGFNQPQHF
cdr3_nt: TGTGCCAGCAGTTTAAGTGGAGGTTTTAATCAGCCCCAGCATTTT

v_call: TRBV10-3
clone_size: few
j_call: TRBJ2-7
d_call: NA
cdr3_aa: CAIHREATSNEQYF
cdr3_nt: TGTGCCATCCACCGGGAAGCGACCTCGAACGAGCAGTACTTC

v_call: TRBV27
clone_size: NA
j_call: TRBJ1-6
d_call: NA
cdr3_aa: CASSLRNSPLHF
cdr3_nt: TGTGCCAGCAGTTTACGTAATTCACCCCTCCACTTT

v_call: TRBV28
clone_size: NA
j_call: TRBJ2-1
d_call: TRBD1
cdr3_aa: CASRPAGQGANNEQFF
cdr3_nt: TGTGCCAGCAGGCCAGCGGGACAGGGGGCTAACAATGAGCAGTTCTTC

v_call: TRBV9
clone_size: NA
j_call: TRBJ2-2
d_call: NA
cdr3_aa: CASSVHGRGNTGELFF
cdr3_nt: TGTGCCAGCAGCGTACATGGGCGGGGGAACACCGGGGAGCTGTTTTTT

v_call: TRBV18
clone_size: few
j_call: TRBJ1-5
d_call: TRBD1
cdr3_aa: CASSPDTGENQPQHF
cdr3_nt: TGTGCCAGCTCACCAGATACAGGGGAAAATCAGCCCCAGCATTTT

v_call: TRBV10-3
clone_size: NA
j_call: TRBJ1-5
d_call: NA
cdr3_aa: CAISPDRPNQPQHF
cdr3_nt: TGTGCCATCAGCCCCGACAGACCCAATCAGCCCCAGCATTTT

v_call: TRBV18
clone_size: few
j_call: TRBJ2-3
d_call: TRBD2
cdr3_aa: CASSPELAGATDTQYF
cdr3_nt: TGTGCCAGCTCACCTGAACTAGCGGGGGCCACAGATACGCAGTATTTT

v_call: TRBV25-1
clone_size: NA
j_call: TRBJ1-2
d_call: NA
cdr3_aa: CASSEGGTYGYTF
cdr3_nt: TGTGCCAGCAGTGAAGGAGGAACCTATGGCTACACCTTC

v_call: TRBV4-1
clone_size: NA
j_call: TRBJ1-5
d_call: NA
cdr3_aa: CASSQPFTPYQPQHF
cdr3_nt: TGCGCCAGCAGCCAACCGTTTACACCCTATCAGCCCCAGCATTTT

v_call: TRBV28
clone_size: few
j_call: TRBJ2-4
d_call: TRBD2
cdr3_aa: CASSFTSGRMNIQYF
cdr3_nt: TGTGCCAGCAGTTTTACTAGCGGGAGGATGAACATTCAGTACTTC

v_call: TRBV19
clone_size: NA
j_call: TRBJ1-4
d_call: NA
cdr3_aa: CASSIPGGPAGEKLFF
cdr3_nt: TGTGCCAGTAGTATTCCTGGTGGTCCGGCGGGTGAAAAACTGTTTTTT

v_call: TRBV27
clone_size: NA
j_call: TRBJ1-2
d_call: NA
cdr3_aa: CASSGGGFGFGYTF
cdr3_nt: TGTGCCAGCAGCGGGGGAGGGTTCGGATTCGGCTACACCTTC

v_call: TRBV30
clone_size: few
j_call: TRBJ2-1
d_call: NA
cdr3_aa: CAWSPSSPHNEQFF
cdr3_nt: TGTGCCTGGAGTCCGTCTAGCCCACACAATGAGCAGTTCTTC

v_call: TRBV7-2
clone_size: NA
j_call: TRBJ1-4
d_call: NA
cdr3_aa: CASSRDGDFNEKLFF
cdr3_nt: TGTGCCAGCAGCCGTGACGGGGACTTTAATGAAAAACTGTTTTTT

v_call: TRBV6-1
clone_size: NA
j_call: TRBJ1-1
d_call: NA
cdr3_aa: CASTLETGAEAFF
cdr3_nt: TGTGCCAGCACACTGGAGACTGGTGCTGAAGCTTTCTTT

v_call: TRBV30
clone_size: NA
j_call: TRBJ2-1
d_call: TRBD2
cdr3_aa: CAWTSGVVDNEQFF
cdr3_nt: TGTGCCTGGACTAGCGGGGTGGTAGACAATGAGCAGTTCTTC

v_call: TRBV7-6
clone_size: few
j_call: TRBJ2-7
d_call: TRBD2
cdr3_aa: CASPLWLAGGKYEQYF
cdr3_nt: TGTGCCAGCCCCCTATGGCTAGCGGGAGGAAAATACGAGCAGTACTTC

v_call: TRBV7-8
clone_size: NA
j_call: TRBJ1-5
d_call: NA
cdr3_aa: CASSLAGGGSNQPQHF
cdr3_nt: TGTGCCAGCAGCTTAGCTGGCGGGGGGAGCAATCAGCCCCAGCATTTT

v_call: TRBV4-1
clone_size: NA
j_call: TRBJ2-7
d_call: TRBD2
cdr3_aa: CASSQGGLAGEQYF
cdr3_nt: TGCGCCAGCAGCCAAGGAGGGCTAGCGGGTGAGCAGTACTTC

v_call: TRBV7-9
clone_size: NA
j_call: TRBJ1-4
d_call: TRBD1
cdr3_aa: CASSRQGADEKLFF
cdr3_nt: TGTGCCAGCAGCCGACAGGGGGCCGATGAAAAACTGTTTTTT

v_call: TRBV5-1
clone_size: NA
j_call: TRBJ2-3
d_call: NA
cdr3_aa: CASSVSDTQYF
cdr3_nt: TGCGCCAGCAGCGTCTCAGATACGCAGTATTTT

v_call: TRBV27
clone_size: few
j_call: TRBJ2-5
d_call: TRBD2
cdr3_aa: CATRGGRETQYF
cdr3_nt: TGTGCCACCCGGGGGGGAAGGGAGACCCAGTACTTC

v_call: TRBV11-2
clone_size: NA
j_call: TRBJ2-7
d_call: NA
cdr3_aa: CASSLVGRGASSYEQYF
cdr3_nt: TGTGCCAGCAGCTTGGTGGGGAGGGGGGCTAGCTCCTACGAGCAGTACTTC

v_call: TRBV4-1
clone_size: few
j_call: TRBJ2-3
d_call: TRBD2
cdr3_aa: CASSPSGGPTDTQYF
cdr3_nt: TGCGCCAGCAGCCCGAGCGGGGGACCCACAGATACGCAGTATTTT